The clone carrying this T cell receptor (beta chain) was detected ten times or more. This entry comes from a study of early T cells in non-severe SARS-CoV-2 infection. CDR3 size: 15 residues. The V end was cut by 5 bases, the J end by 5 bases, with 16 bases between. Germline CDR1 is SGHDN and CDR2 is FVKESK. From the 5' RACE reads, TCRdb called clonotypes with MiXCR, one entry per CDR3 protein. The sample lists 45,000 to 55,000 distinct CDR3 sequences, about 5.9% seen once, with 3.9% in the top ten. The sequence came from an adult who was a healthcare worker with PCR-confirmed SARS-CoV-2 infection or an uninfected control (not recorded which). The sequencing sample was made of whole blood. The chain joins TRBV14 to TRBJ2-1; TRBD2 might be the D (6 bases). CDR3 sequence (DNA): TGTGCCAGCAGCTCACGAACCCCGGGGGACAATGAGCAGTTCTTC. Amino acids: CASSSRTPGDNEQFF.